These T cell receptor beta chains were read from a single sample in a study of T cell changes during pregnancy in multiple sclerosis. Sequencing used immunoSEQ multiplex PCR; TCRdb keeps in-frame clones, though not all of them. This table holds tens of thousands of clones, roughly 92% found once. The sample consisted of CD8+ T cells from peripheral blood mononuclear cells, taken in the second trimester of pregnancy. The receptors originated from a female donor with multiple sclerosis, enrolled in a pregnancy study. Both conserved end residues are part of each CDR3. D genes are given only for firm matches. Clone sizes are given selectively: once, few, many, or a class where the clone is expanded.

j_call clone_size d_call v_call cdr3_nt cdr3_aa
TRBJ2-2 few NA TRBV14 TGTGCCAGCAGCCAAGTCCGGGGGAGTGCCGGGGAGCTGTTTTTT CASSQVRGSAGELFF
TRBJ2-7 NA NA TRBV9 TGTGCCAGCAGCGCACATACGACAGACAATCCCTACGAGCAGTACTTC CASSAHTTDNPYEQYF
TRBJ1-4 NA TRBD1 TRBV15 TGTGCCACCAGCCAAGGACAGGGACGGGAAAAACTGTTTTTT CATSQGQGREKLFF
TRBJ2-5 NA TRBD2 TRBV6-4 TGTGCCAGCAGTGAAGATCCAGCGGGAGTTTTTGGGACCCAGTACTTC CASSEDPAGVFGTQYF
TRBJ1-4 NA NA TRBV23-1 TGCGCCAGCAGTCGTATGGGCAGAAGCGAAAAACTGTTTTTT CASSRMGRSEKLFF
TRBJ2-7 NA NA TRBV5-4 TGTGCCAGCAGCTTGGCACAGGACTCCTACGAGCAGTACTTC CASSLAQDSYEQYF
TRBJ1-1 NA TRBD1 TRBV19 TGTGCCAGTAGTTTCCAGGGGGCTAATGAAGCTTTCTTT CASSFQGANEAFF
TRBJ2-1 NA NA TRBV7-2 TGTGCCAGCAGCCCGAGAGTATATGAGCAGTTCTTC CASSPRVYEQFF
TRBJ1-1 few TRBD1 TRBV27 TGTGCCAGCAGTTTATGGGGACAGGGTAACACTGAAGCTTTCTTT CASSLWGQGNTEAFF
TRBJ2-5 NA NA TRBV27 TGTGCCAGCAGAGTTACGGGAACAGGGTACTATGAGACCCAGTACTTC CASRVTGTGYYETQYF
TRBJ2-7 NA TRBD1 TRBV7-9 TGTGCCAGCAGCTCTTACAGGGGTTACGAGCAGTACTTC CASSSYRGYEQYF
TRBJ2-5 NA NA TRBV27 TGTGCCAGCGGCTACCAAGAGACCCAGTACTTC CASGYQETQYF
TRBJ2-1 NA TRBD2 TRBV27 TGTGCCAGCAGTTTATGGCAGGTTGGGGGGGATGAGCAGTTCTTC CASSLWQVGGDEQFF
TRBJ2-7 NA NA TRBV27 TGTGCCAGCAGTTTATCGGGGGGTAGGTTCAGCTACGAGCAGTACTTC CASSLSGGRFSYEQYF
TRBJ2-1 NA NA TRBV10-3 TGTGCCATCAGTGAGTTCTGGCAGGGCAAAGCCCTGGCCCTATCAGATGAGCAGTTCTTC CAISEFWQGKALALSDEQFF
TRBJ2-7 once NA TRBV27 TGTGCCAGCAGTTCCCTCCTTAGAGAGCAGTACTTC CASSSLLREQYF